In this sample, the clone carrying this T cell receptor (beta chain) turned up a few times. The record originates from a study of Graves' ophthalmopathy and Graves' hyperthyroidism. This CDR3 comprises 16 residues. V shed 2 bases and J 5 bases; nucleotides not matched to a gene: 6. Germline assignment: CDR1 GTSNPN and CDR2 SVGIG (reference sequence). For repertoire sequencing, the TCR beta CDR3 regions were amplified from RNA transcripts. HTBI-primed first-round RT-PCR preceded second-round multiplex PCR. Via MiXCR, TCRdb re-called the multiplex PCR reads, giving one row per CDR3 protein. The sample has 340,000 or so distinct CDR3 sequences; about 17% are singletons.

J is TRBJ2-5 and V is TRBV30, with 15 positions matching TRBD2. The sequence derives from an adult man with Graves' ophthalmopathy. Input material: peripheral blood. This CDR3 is CAWSPGLAGGLETQYF. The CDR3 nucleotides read TGTGCCTGGAGTCCCGGACTAGCGGGAGGGCTTGAGACCCAGTACTTC.